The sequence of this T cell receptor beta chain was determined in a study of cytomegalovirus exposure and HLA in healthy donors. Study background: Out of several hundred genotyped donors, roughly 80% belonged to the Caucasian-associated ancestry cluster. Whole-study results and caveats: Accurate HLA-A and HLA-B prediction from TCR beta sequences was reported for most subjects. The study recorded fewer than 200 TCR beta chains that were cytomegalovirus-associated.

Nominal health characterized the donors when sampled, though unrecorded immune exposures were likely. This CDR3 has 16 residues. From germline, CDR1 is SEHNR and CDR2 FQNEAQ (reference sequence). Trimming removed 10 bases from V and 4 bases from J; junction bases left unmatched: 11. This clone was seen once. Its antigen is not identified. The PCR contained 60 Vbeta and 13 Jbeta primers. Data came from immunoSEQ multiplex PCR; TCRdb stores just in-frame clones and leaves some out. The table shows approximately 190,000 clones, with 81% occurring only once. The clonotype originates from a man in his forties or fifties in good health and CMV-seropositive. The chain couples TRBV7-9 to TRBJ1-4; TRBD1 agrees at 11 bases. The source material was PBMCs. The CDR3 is CATTPGQGGYNEKLFF. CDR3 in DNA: TGTGCCACAACCCCGGGACAGGGGGGATATAATGAAAAACTGTTTTTT.